The 22 T cell receptor beta chains given below trace back to one sample, sequenced in a study of blood T cell repertoires in COVID-19. TCRdb keeps only in-frame clones here, not all; method: immunoSEQ multiplex PCR. This table holds 150,000 to 200,000 clones, roughly 87% found once. The sequenced sample consisted of PBMCs or T cells enriched from blood (not recorded which). The receptors shown here come from a human donor with acute COVID-19. The donor label of this sample is uncertain.

This chain connects TRBV18 to TRBJ2-1, with a tentative D call TRBD1 (6 bases). This CDR3 contains 17 residues. Germline CDR1 and CDR2: KGHSH and LQKENI. Between the trimmed V and J ends, which lost 6 bases and 0 bases, there was a span of 18 bases. The CDR3 region is CASSLPPGVGSYNEQFF. CDR3 DNA: TGTGCCAGCTCCCTACCACCAGGGGTTGGCTCCTACAATGAGCAGTTCTTC.

The rearrangement links TRBV30 to TRBJ1-2; maybe TRBD1 (6 bases). The ends were cut back, 3 bases at V and 8 bases at J, with 10 bases in the middle. The germline V gene encodes CDR1 GTSNPN and CDR2 SVGIG (reference sequence). The CDR3 loop spans 11 amino acids. The DNA for the CDR3 is TGTGCCTGGAGCCAGGGGCACGGCTACACCTTC. Translated: CAWSQGHGYTF.

CDR3 bases: TGTGCCAGCAGTCCCGCCGGCAGGGTAGATTCTCAGTACTTC. It specifies CASSPAGRVDSQYF. This chain uses TRBV28 with TRBJ2-4, with D perhaps TRBD1 (5 bases). This CDR3 comprises 14 residues. Germline CDR1 reads MDHEN; CDR2 reads SYDVKM. With 5 bases removed from V and 12 bases from J, the gap between germline ends came to 20 bases.

J is TRBJ2-6 and V is TRBV9; tentative D call: TRBD2 (7 bases). The CDR3 sequence is 16 residues long. Trimming took 0 bases from V and 4 from J, leaving 11 bases between them. Germline V gene sequence: CDR1 SGDLS, CDR2 YYNGEE. The CDR3 DNA reads as TGTGCCAGCAGCGTAGACGGGGGGCCAGGGGCCAACGTCCTGACTTTC. Residues: CASSVDGGPGANVLTF.

V and J are TRBV18 and TRBJ1-4; 9 bases are shared with TRBD1. The V and J ends lost 3 bases and 6 bases, in that order; junction bases with no gene match: 2. CDR3 length equals 14 residues. Germline lookup yields CDR1 KGHSH and CDR2 LQKENI. The CDR3 DNA reads as TGTGCCAGCTCACCGACAGGGGGAGATGAAAAACTGTTTTTT. Translated: CASSPTGGDEKLFF.

The chain carries TRBV6-5 and TRBJ2-2, with 10 bases fitting TRBD2. The CDR3 has 15 amino acids. Trimming removed 11 bases from V and 4 bases from J; junction bases left unmatched: 10. Germline assignment: CDR1 MNHEY and CDR2 SVGAGI. The CDR3 sequence is CASRPSGGITGELFF. The CDR3 DNA follows: TGTGCCTCCAGGCCTAGCGGGGGTATCACCGGGGAGCTGTTTTTT.

The DNA for the CDR3 is TGTGCCATCAGTGCTGAGGGGGGGCGACAGGAGACCCAGTACTTC. Its protein product is CAISAEGGRQETQYF. The chain joins TRBV10-3 to TRBJ2-5, with a tentative D call TRBD2 (7 bases). CDR3 length equals 15 residues. CDR1 is ENHRY, CDR2 SYGVKD, per germline. The germline V and J ends were trimmed by 4 bases and 5 bases, with 17 bases remaining between them.

The chain carries TRBV6-5 and TRBJ2-2; D is perhaps TRBD1 (6 bases). Germline V lookup: CDR1 MNHEY, CDR2 SVGAGI. V was shortened by 6 bases and J by 5 bases, with 13 bases between the two germline ends. This CDR3 has 14 amino acids. CDR3 bases: TGTGCCAGCAGGCCGGGACAACGGACCGGGGAGCTGTTTTTT. It encodes CASRPGQRTGELFF.

The chain recombines TRBV11-2 with TRBJ1-1; 9 bases fit TRBD1. Unmatched junction bases numbered 3, after V lost 3 bases and J lost 1 base. Germline loops: CDR1 SGHAT, CDR2 FQNNGV. The CDR3 runs 15 residues. The CDR3 spells CASSFTGQGNTEAFF. The CDR3 region has the DNA TGTGCCAGCAGCTTTACGGGACAGGGGAACACTGAAGCTTTCTTT.

The chain employs TRBV24-1 and TRBJ2-3; 9 bases fit TRBD2. CDR3 length: 15 residues. CDR1 is KGHDR, CDR2 SFDVKD, per germline. Germline trimming cut 3 bases from V and 5 bases from J; bases unmatched to any gene: 5. In DNA form, the CDR3 reads TGTGCCACCAGTGATGGAAGAGCGGGGGGAGATACGCAGTATTTT. Amino acid sequence: CATSDGRAGGDTQYF.

In its sample, this clone was seen once. The rearrangement links TRBV7-9 to TRBJ2-7; 8 bases line up with TRBD1. Trimming took 5 bases from V and 2 from J; bases not matched to a gene: 8. Germline CDR1 is SEHNR and CDR2 is FQNEAQ (reference sequence). CDR3 length: 15 amino acids. In nucleotides, the CDR3 is TGTGCCAGCAGCCCGAGGGGACAGGAAGCCTACGAGCAGTACTTC. Protein: CASSPRGQEAYEQYF.

The V gene is TRBV15, the J gene TRBJ2-3; tentatively, D is TRBD1 (5 bases). V shed 1 base and J shed 5 bases, with 13 bases lying between them. The CDR3 spans 15 residues. From germline, CDR1 is LNHNV and CDR2 YYDKDF (reference sequence). In DNA form, the CDR3 reads TGTGCCACCAGCAGAGCCCCCGACAGCTTAGATACGCAGTATTTT. Amino acids: CATSRAPDSLDTQYF.

Comments on this clone: Given the absence of the conserved phenylalanine or tryptophan at the CDR3 end, a read error is likely. It is unclear where the CDR3 begins or ends on the DNA, so no DNA is shown, and the CDR3 is as TCRdb lists it. The genes are TRBV23-1 and TRBJ1-6; the table assigns TRBD1, which was not confirmed against the DNA. TRBV23-1 has ORF status, its function being uncertain. From its first to its last residue, the CDR3 has 16 amino acids. This CDR3 is CASSQKGAGARNSDFC.

The chain couples TRBV7-9 to TRBJ2-3; 11 bases are a match to TRBD2. The germline gives CDR1 SEHNR, CDR2 FQNEAQ (reference sequence). The CDR3 loop spans 15 amino acids. The J segment lost 3 bases and the V segment lost 5 bases, leaving 4 bases of the junction unmatched. The CDR3 region has the DNA TGTGCCAGCAGCGGTAGCGGGGGGGCGACAGATACGCAGTATTTT. This sequence encodes CASSGSGGATDTQYF.

The V call is TRBV5-4, the J call TRBJ1-2, with a tentative D call TRBD1 (6 bases). Germline lookup yields CDR1 SGHNT and CDR2 YYREEE (reference sequence). Trimming shortened V by 2 bases and J by 4 bases, and 12 bases separated the two germline ends. CDR3 length equals 14 residues. CDR3 nucleotides: TGTGCCAGCAGCTTAAACTACAGGGCCTATGGCTACACCTTC. Translating gives CASSLNYRAYGYTF.

This clone occurred once. CDR3 protein: CASNRLLAGGEETQYF. Written as DNA, the CDR3 is TGCGCCAGCAACCGATTACTAGCGGGGGGCGAAGAGACCCAGTACTTC. The rearrangement links TRBV5-1 to TRBJ2-5; 12 nucleotides align to TRBD2. This CDR3 region has 16 residues. CDR1 is SGHRS, CDR2 YFSETQ, per germline. V gave up 6 bases and J gave up 3 bases; unmatched junction bases: 9.

The chain recombines TRBV6-2 or TRBV6-3 with TRBJ2-4; 10 nucleotides line up with TRBD2. Germline values: CDR1 MNHEY, CDR2 SVGEGT. This CDR3 comprises 20 residues. Unmatched junction bases numbered 11, after V lost 0 bases and J lost 0 bases. In nucleotides, the CDR3 is TGTGCCAGCAGTTACTCGAAGGCTAGCGGGGGCGTTATAGCCAAAAACATTCAGTACTTC. Encoded protein: CASSYSKASGGVIAKNIQYF.

This chain connects TRBV6-5 to TRBJ2-3; D is ambiguous. This CDR3 is built from 12 residues. V lost 6 bases to trimming and J lost 9 bases, with 13 bases between them. The germline V gene encodes CDR1 MNHEY and CDR2 SVGAGI. In nucleotides, the CDR3 is TGTGCCAGCAGCCCGGCCCAGGTCACGCAGTATTTT. Protein sequence: CASSPAQVTQYF.

The V and J genes are TRBV7-9 and TRBJ2-6; possibly TRBD1 for D (6 bases). There are 16 residues in the CDR3. Looked up from germline, CDR1 is SEHNR and CDR2 is FQNEAQ (reference sequence). The ends were cut back, 6 bases at V and 0 bases at J, with 12 bases in the middle. The CDR3, as DNA: TGTGCCAGCAGTATAGGACAGTTCTCTGGGGCCAACGTCCTGACTTTC. It translates to CASSIGQFSGANVLTF.

V and J are TRBV2 and TRBJ1-2, with 7 bases aligning to TRBD1. The ends lost 9 bases at V and 3 bases at J; junction bases unmatched: 7. The CDR3 runs to 13 residues. Germline CDR1 and CDR2: SNHLY and FYNNEI. DNA of the CDR3: TGTGCCAGGACCTCCGGGACAGACTATGGCTACACCTTC. Translating gives CARTSGTDYGYTF.

The chain is built from TRBV4-1 and TRBJ2-3; 7 positions match TRBD2. V trimming: 3 bases; J trimming: 2 bases; junction bases outside the gene matches: 5. Germline CDR1 MGHRA, CDR2 YSYEKL. The CDR3 totals 15 residues. The CDR3 here is CASSQWGGPTDTQYF. As DNA, the CDR3 is TGCGCCAGCAGCCAGTGGGGGGGACCCACAGATACGCAGTATTTT.

This chain joins TRBV5-4 and TRBJ1-1; D is possibly TRBD1 (5 bases). This CDR3 has 14 amino acids. V lost 4 bases and J lost 0, with 10 bases in between. Germline V lookup: CDR1 SGHNT, CDR2 YYREEE (reference sequence). CDR3 residues: CASSPQGMNTEAFF. Written as DNA, the CDR3 is TGTGCCAGCAGCCCCCAGGGAATGAACACTGAAGCTTTCTTT.